The source of this TCR beta chain is a study of read filtering for tumor transcriptome and immune sequencing. Study as a whole: By R-ISS, stages I, II and III held 8, 16 and 7 patients. Transcriptome libraries were built from DNase-treated RNA.

Molecular barcoded adaptors covering alpha/delta and beta/gamma chains were used on 400 ng RNA. TCRdb processed the reads anew with MiXCR; each CDR3 protein has one entry. Here the sample spans some 40,000 distinct CDR3 sequences, 14% being singletons. This clonotype was detected only once. A far larger clone is only one base removed, so a read error is likely. Sequencing was done on a sample of a population of CD138-negative cells sorted from bone marrow. The sequence came from a donor at least 40 years old with multiple myeloma.

Here the CDR3 reads CASSFSGAQGNKQFF. In nucleotides, the CDR3 is TGTGCCAGCAGCTTCTCGGGAGCCCAGGGCAATAAGCAGTTCTTC. The chain links TRBV4-2 to TRBJ2-1, with a possible D match to TRBD2 (6 bases). CDR3 length: 15 residues. Looked up from germline, CDR1 is LGHNA and CDR2 is YNFKEQ.